This paragraph reports one TCR beta chain. In its sample, this clone was seen a few times. The clone's antigen remains unknown. Within one base of it there is no much larger clone, and no base qualities were kept. Participants in the prospective study were aged about 18 to 95 years, lived in about two dozen United States geographic areas, and enrolled through a virtual design. Cohort assignment in the prospective study relied on participant-reported clinical history from a screening survey and a study questionnaire. ImmuneRACE Cohort 3 recovered participants were defined by two consecutive negative NP/OP PCR tests, healthcare professional clearance, or symptom resolution. Each participant in the prospective study had whole blood, serum and a nasopharyngeal or oropharyngeal swab collected by mobile phlebotomists. Additional blood draws and questionnaires over an approximately 2-month period could optionally be provided by prospective study participants. Blood samples from the prospective study were shipped frozen or at room temperature prior to DNA extraction.

Per the germline V gene (reference sequence), WNHNN is the CDR1 and SYGVQD is the CDR2. The CDR3, cysteine through phenylalanine, is 15 amino acids long. The retained sequence is limited to the CDR3, 45 bases, with the frame set at the first base. V is clipped by 0 bases and J by 2 bases, and the sequence between their germline boundaries is 11 bases long. The source of the sample is a study of blood T cell repertoires in COVID-19 (dated by TCRdb to the early 2020s). In terms of the full investigation: The collaborator samples originated in the United States, Italy and Spain and spanned the acute and convalescent phases of COVID-19. The material from the prospective study consisted of cDNA or gDNA derived from T cells, B-cell-depleted T cells, or PBMCs. The dataset comprised deeply sampled blood TCRbeta repertoires from subjects exposed to, actively infected with, or recovered from COVID-19. The repertoires were released in a freely available public database meant as a resource for research on the immune response to SARS-CoV-2. The samples were drawn from two sources: the first 160 participants of the ongoing ImmuneRACE study, and fewer than 1,500 subjects contributed by 6 global collaborators. A de-identified subject ID, COVID-19 status, age in years and sex were almost always included in the sample metadata. Where available, HLA class I and class II types were obtained from metadata supplied by the sample provider rather than from assay-based typing.

Findings and caveats that apply to the study as a whole: The quantity of clinical and demographic metadata differed by source and by participant and was supplied without curation.

TCRbeta CDR3 regions were amplified from genomic DNA by means of the immunoSEQ Assay, a bias-controlled multiplex PCR. Processing in the source paper ran as follows. Nucleated cell counts per sample were estimated from amplification of reference gene primers within the assay. Sequence reads were collapsed and filtered to measure the absolute abundance of every unique TCRbeta CDR3 rearrangement. Productive Simpson clonality was computed per sample as the square root of Simpson's diversity index over productive rearrangements. In its TCRdb copy, this immuneACCESS table keeps in-frame sequences only and misses some clones. Where compared with another copy, unresolved V genes explain less than half of these, and the others have no known cause. From that table come the V and J calls and clone size; the DNA was used to work out D and trimming. Here the sample has approximately 200,000 clones; 86% occur a single time. Of the sample, over 7% falls within the top ten clones.

Here the chain combines TRBV10-1 and TRBJ2-7; no D gene can be assigned with confidence. The sequencing input was PBMCs or T cells enriched from blood (not recorded which). This sequence originates from a woman aged 25-40 years who had recovered from COVID-19. The nucleotide sequence is TGCGCCAGCAGTGAGTCCTCCTTGCGCACCTACGAGCAGTACTTC. This is translated as CASSESSLRTYEQYF.